This T cell receptor beta chain emerged from a study of T cells in Graves' hyperthyroidism and ophthalmopathy. In the study overall: Peripheral blood was acquired at first diagnosis, ahead of any therapy whatsoever. General observations from the study: Most thyroid-expanded clonotypes above 0.001 were also found in blood.

Clinical symptoms, serum thyroxine, TRAb, thyroid ultrasound and orbital computed tomography established diagnosis. Amplified TCR beta CDR3 regions derived from RNA transcripts. In the first-round RT-PCR of the TCR CDR3, the HTBI primer set was used. MiXCR, run by TCRdb on the multiplex PCR reads, gives a single entry per CDR3 protein. This sample has 620,000 or so distinct CDR3 sequences; roughly 15% occur once, and the top ten carry under 15%. This clonotype occurred many times. Its antigen is as yet unknown. CDR3 length equals 12 residues. Trimming left V 5 bases short and J 9 bases short, with 12 bases between. Germline V gives CDR1 SGHRS, CDR2 YFSETQ.

The specimen was blood. This chain connects TRBV5-1 to TRBJ2-1; the D gene is possibly TRBD2 (5 bases). This receptor was taken from a woman aged 45-59 years with Graves' ophthalmopathy. The chain's CDR3 is CASRTTRTEQFF. The DNA for the CDR3 is TGCGCCAGCAGAACAACTAGAACTGAGCAGTTCTTC.